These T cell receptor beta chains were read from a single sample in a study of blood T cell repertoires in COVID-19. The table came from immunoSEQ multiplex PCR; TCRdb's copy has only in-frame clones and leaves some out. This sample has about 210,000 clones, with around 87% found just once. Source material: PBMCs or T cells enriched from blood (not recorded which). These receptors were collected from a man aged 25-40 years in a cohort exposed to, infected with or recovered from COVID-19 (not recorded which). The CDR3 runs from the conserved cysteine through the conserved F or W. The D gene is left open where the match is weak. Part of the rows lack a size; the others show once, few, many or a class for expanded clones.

CDR3nt: TGTGCCAGCAACAAGGCAGGGGGTCAGGCTGAAGCTTTCTTT; CDR3aa: CASNKAGGQAEAFF; d_gene: TRBD1; abundance: -; v_gene: TRBV2; j_gene: TRBJ1-1
CDR3nt: TGTGCCAGCAGCCCAAGGGGTTCACCCCTCCACTTT; CDR3aa: CASSPRGSPLHF; d_gene: -; abundance: -; v_gene: TRBV3-1/TRBV3-2; j_gene: TRBJ1-6
CDR3nt: TGTGCCAGCAGCTTAAGGGAGTCCTCTACTTACGAGCAGTACTTC; CDR3aa: CASSLRESSTYEQYF; d_gene: -; abundance: once; v_gene: TRBV7-3; j_gene: TRBJ2-7
CDR3nt: TGTGCCAGCAGTCCACAGGGGGGTTCCGGGGAGCTGTTTTTT; CDR3aa: CASSPQGGSGELFF; d_gene: TRBD1; abundance: -; v_gene: TRBV6-4; j_gene: TRBJ2-2
CDR3nt: TGCAGCGGGAGGACAGGCTATGGCTACACCTTC; CDR3aa: CSGRTGYGYTF; d_gene: TRBD1; abundance: -; v_gene: TRBV29-1; j_gene: TRBJ1-2
CDR3nt: TGTGCCAGCAGTCATTTGGCCTCAGATACGCAGTATTTT; CDR3aa: CASSHLASDTQYF; d_gene: -; abundance: -; v_gene: TRBV12-3/TRBV12-4; j_gene: TRBJ2-3
CDR3nt: TGCAGTGCTAGTCGTTGGGCGGGGGGACGCTACGAGCAGTACTTC; CDR3aa: CSASRWAGGRYEQYF; d_gene: TRBD2; abundance: few; v_gene: TRBV20-1; j_gene: TRBJ2-7
CDR3nt: TGTGCCAGCAGCTTAGGAGGCGCGGGCCCCGACGAGCAGTACTTC; CDR3aa: CASSLGGAGPDEQYF; d_gene: -; abundance: -; v_gene: TRBV11-2; j_gene: TRBJ2-7
CDR3nt: TGTGCCAGCGGGACTAACCCTATAGGGACAGATACGCAGTATTTT; CDR3aa: CASGTNPIGTDTQYF; d_gene: TRBD2; abundance: -; v_gene: TRBV7-2; j_gene: TRBJ2-3
CDR3nt: TGTGCCAGCAGACGAGACACCGGGGAGCTGTTTTTT; CDR3aa: CASRRDTGELFF; d_gene: -; abundance: many; v_gene: TRBV6-5; j_gene: TRBJ2-2
CDR3nt: TGTGCCAGCAGCGGAACCAGCGCTGAGCAGTTCTTC; CDR3aa: CASSGTSAEQFF; d_gene: -; abundance: -; v_gene: TRBV7-3; j_gene: TRBJ2-1
CDR3nt: TGTGCCAGCAGTGTACAAGGGACAGGGGATCAGACCCAGTACTTC; CDR3aa: CASSVQGTGDQTQYF; d_gene: TRBD1; abundance: once; v_gene: TRBV5-6; j_gene: TRBJ2-5
CDR3nt: TGTGCCACCAGCAGAGGGACAGGGGGCTACGAGCAGTACTTC; CDR3aa: CATSRGTGGYEQYF; d_gene: TRBD1; abundance: -; v_gene: TRBV15; j_gene: TRBJ2-7
CDR3nt: TGTGCCAGCAGCTTCGAACAGGGAAGTTTCAATGAGCAGTTCTTC; CDR3aa: CASSFEQGSFNEQFF; d_gene: -; abundance: -; v_gene: TRBV5-8; j_gene: TRBJ2-1
CDR3nt: TGCGCCAGCAGCCAAGAACTAGCGGCCTCCTACAATGAGCAGTTCTTC; CDR3aa: CASSQELAASYNEQFF; d_gene: TRBD2; abundance: -; v_gene: TRBV4-1; j_gene: TRBJ2-1
CDR3nt: TGTGCCAGCAGCCCAGAGGGGGGGGTCTCCTACAATGAGCAGTTCTTC; CDR3aa: CASSPEGGVSYNEQFF; d_gene: -; abundance: once; v_gene: TRBV7-3; j_gene: TRBJ2-1
CDR3nt: TGCAGCGTCGGGACAGGGGGCGGTACGGGAAACACCATATATTTT; CDR3aa: CSVGTGGGTGNTIYF; d_gene: TRBD1; abundance: once; v_gene: TRBV29-1; j_gene: TRBJ1-3
CDR3nt: TGTGCCAGCAGTTTATTCTCGGTGATGACTGGCGAGCAGTACTTC; CDR3aa: CASSLFSVMTGEQYF; d_gene: -; abundance: -; v_gene: TRBV27; j_gene: TRBJ2-7
CDR3nt: TGTGCCAGCAGTGCCTCGGGACTAGCGGCCTACAATGAGCAGTTCTTC; CDR3aa: CASSASGLAAYNEQFF; d_gene: TRBD2; abundance: -; v_gene: TRBV2; j_gene: TRBJ2-1
CDR3nt: TGCGCCAGCAGCCCCGAGACTAGCGGGAGGGGTAGTGAGCAGTTCTTC; CDR3aa: CASSPETSGRGSEQFF; d_gene: TRBD2; abundance: once; v_gene: TRBV5-1; j_gene: TRBJ2-1
CDR3nt: TGTGCCAGCAGCCTCCGGGGGACAGCTAATGAAAAACTGTTTTTT; CDR3aa: CASSLRGTANEKLFF; d_gene: TRBD1; abundance: few; v_gene: TRBV3-1/TRBV3-2; j_gene: TRBJ1-4
CDR3nt: TGTGCCAGCAGCCACGGACAGGGGACTGAAAAACTGTTTTTT; CDR3aa: CASSHGQGTEKLFF; d_gene: TRBD1; abundance: -; v_gene: TRBV5-4; j_gene: TRBJ1-4
CDR3nt: TGTGCCAGCAGCTCCTACTCTAGACTAGCGGCTAACAATGAGCAGTTCTTC; CDR3aa: CASSSYSRLAANNEQFF; d_gene: TRBD2; abundance: -; v_gene: TRBV11-3; j_gene: TRBJ2-1
CDR3nt: TGTGCCAGTAGTCTCCTTGTGCAGGGGGGCCGTACCTATTATGGCTACACCTTC; CDR3aa: CASSLLVQGGRTYYGYTF; d_gene: TRBD1; abundance: -; v_gene: TRBV19; j_gene: TRBJ1-2
CDR3nt: TGTGCCAGCAGTCATTACTACCAACTGGGGCCCGAGGAAGCTTTCTTT; CDR3aa: CASSHYYQLGPEEAFF; d_gene: -; abundance: -; v_gene: TRBV6-2/TRBV6-3; j_gene: TRBJ1-1
CDR3nt: TGTGCCAGTATTGATTGGACTAGCGGGAGACAACATCCCTACTTC; CDR3aa: CASIDWTSGRQHPYF; d_gene: TRBD2; abundance: -; v_gene: TRBV19; j_gene: TRBJ2-7
CDR3nt: TGTGCCACGGGAAAGACAGCCGGTCATGAAAAACTGTTTTTT; CDR3aa: CATGKTAGHEKLFF; d_gene: -; abundance: -; v_gene: TRBV15; j_gene: TRBJ1-4
CDR3nt: TGCGCCAGCAGCGCAACGACAGGGACGAACACCGGGGAGCTGTTTTTT; CDR3aa: CASSATTGTNTGELFF; d_gene: TRBD1; abundance: -; v_gene: TRBV5-1; j_gene: TRBJ2-2
CDR3nt: TGTGCCAGCAGCCCCACTAGCGGAGCAGATACGCAGTATTTT; CDR3aa: CASSPTSGADTQYF; d_gene: TRBD2; abundance: -; v_gene: TRBV7-3; j_gene: TRBJ2-3
CDR3nt: TGTGCCAGTAGTCCAAAGACTAGGGTTGGCGAGCAGTACTTC; CDR3aa: CASSPKTRVGEQYF; d_gene: -; abundance: -; v_gene: TRBV19; j_gene: TRBJ2-7
CDR3nt: TGTGCCAGCAGTGGACAGGGTCTCTACGAGCAGTACTTC; CDR3aa: CASSGQGLYEQYF; d_gene: TRBD1; abundance: -; v_gene: TRBV2; j_gene: TRBJ2-7
CDR3nt: TGTGCCAGCAGCTTAAGGGCCGGGACAGGGGAAACAAATTCACCCCTCCACTTT; CDR3aa: CASSLRAGTGETNSPLHF; d_gene: TRBD1; abundance: -; v_gene: TRBV7-3; j_gene: TRBJ1-6
CDR3nt: TGTGCCAGCAGCCCTCTAGCCGACCCCGGGGAGCTGTTTTTT; CDR3aa: CASSPLADPGELFF; d_gene: -; abundance: -; v_gene: TRBV14; j_gene: TRBJ2-2
CDR3nt: TGTGCCAGCAGTTTAATAGCGGGGCACAATGAGCAGTTCTTC; CDR3aa: CASSLIAGHNEQFF; d_gene: TRBD2; abundance: -; v_gene: TRBV27; j_gene: TRBJ2-1
CDR3nt: TGTGCCAGCAGTATATCGAGGTTCGGAAACATTCAGTACTTC; CDR3aa: CASSISRFGNIQYF; d_gene: -; abundance: -; v_gene: TRBV9; j_gene: TRBJ2-4
CDR3nt: TGTGCCAGTAGTATTGGGCAGGCTACTTACACCGGGGAGCTGTTTTTT; CDR3aa: CASSIGQATYTGELFF; d_gene: -; abundance: -; v_gene: TRBV19; j_gene: TRBJ2-2
CDR3nt: TGTGCCAGCTCACCGACAGGGCAAGGCGGCTACACCTTC; CDR3aa: CASSPTGQGGYTF; d_gene: TRBD1; abundance: -; v_gene: TRBV18; j_gene: TRBJ1-2
CDR3nt: TGTGCCAGCAGCTTGATACCGGGTCGAAACACCGGGGAGCTGTTTTTT; CDR3aa: CASSLIPGRNTGELFF; d_gene: -; abundance: -; v_gene: TRBV5-5; j_gene: TRBJ2-2
CDR3nt: TGTGCCAGCTCTACAGGGGGTCCACCCTCTGGGGCCAACGTCCTGACTTTC; CDR3aa: CASSTGGPPSGANVLTF; d_gene: TRBD1; abundance: once; v_gene: TRBV18; j_gene: TRBJ2-6
CDR3nt: TGTGCCACCAGTGAGGCAGGGCTCGCAGATACGCAGTATTTT; CDR3aa: CATSEAGLADTQYF; d_gene: -; abundance: -; v_gene: TRBV24-1; j_gene: TRBJ2-3
CDR3nt: TGCAGCGTTGAAGATCCTAGCGGGATTAACACCGGGGAGCTGTTTTTT; CDR3aa: CSVEDPSGINTGELFF; d_gene: TRBD2; abundance: -; v_gene: TRBV29-1; j_gene: TRBJ2-2
CDR3nt: TGTGCCAGCAGCTTGGGCGGGAGGGTTTACACCGGGGAGCTGTTTTTT; CDR3aa: CASSLGGRVYTGELFF; d_gene: TRBD2; abundance: once; v_gene: TRBV7-8; j_gene: TRBJ2-2
CDR3nt: TGTGCCAGCAGCCAACAGGAGGGTGATGAAGCTTTCTTT; CDR3aa: CASSQQEGDEAFF; d_gene: -; abundance: -; v_gene: TRBV7-9; j_gene: TRBJ1-1
CDR3nt: TGTGCCAGCAGTTTATTGCGGAACACTGAAGCTTTCTTT; CDR3aa: CASSLLRNTEAFF; d_gene: -; abundance: -; v_gene: TRBV28; j_gene: TRBJ1-1
CDR3nt: TGTGCCAGCAGCGTAGAATTCTCAGGTTTGGGTTTCACAGATACGCAGTATTTT; CDR3aa: CASSVEFSGLGFTDTQYF; d_gene: -; abundance: -; v_gene: TRBV9; j_gene: TRBJ2-3
CDR3nt: TGTGCCAGCACCGCTCCGGGGAATCAGCCCCAGCATTTT; CDR3aa: CASTAPGNQPQHF; d_gene: -; abundance: -; v_gene: TRBV28; j_gene: TRBJ1-5
CDR3nt: TGTGCCAGCAGTTCGCTAGCGGGAGAGGAGAATGAGCAGTTCTTC; CDR3aa: CASSSLAGEENEQFF; d_gene: TRBD2; abundance: -; v_gene: TRBV27; j_gene: TRBJ2-1
CDR3nt: TGTGCCAGCAGCCGGGGACTTCAAGAGACCCAGTACTTC; CDR3aa: CASSRGLQETQYF; d_gene: -; abundance: -; v_gene: TRBV6-5; j_gene: TRBJ2-5
CDR3nt: TGCGCCAGCAGCCAAGGGGGATGGGAGACAGATACGCAGTATTTT; CDR3aa: CASSQGGWETDTQYF; d_gene: -; abundance: -; v_gene: TRBV4-3; j_gene: TRBJ2-3